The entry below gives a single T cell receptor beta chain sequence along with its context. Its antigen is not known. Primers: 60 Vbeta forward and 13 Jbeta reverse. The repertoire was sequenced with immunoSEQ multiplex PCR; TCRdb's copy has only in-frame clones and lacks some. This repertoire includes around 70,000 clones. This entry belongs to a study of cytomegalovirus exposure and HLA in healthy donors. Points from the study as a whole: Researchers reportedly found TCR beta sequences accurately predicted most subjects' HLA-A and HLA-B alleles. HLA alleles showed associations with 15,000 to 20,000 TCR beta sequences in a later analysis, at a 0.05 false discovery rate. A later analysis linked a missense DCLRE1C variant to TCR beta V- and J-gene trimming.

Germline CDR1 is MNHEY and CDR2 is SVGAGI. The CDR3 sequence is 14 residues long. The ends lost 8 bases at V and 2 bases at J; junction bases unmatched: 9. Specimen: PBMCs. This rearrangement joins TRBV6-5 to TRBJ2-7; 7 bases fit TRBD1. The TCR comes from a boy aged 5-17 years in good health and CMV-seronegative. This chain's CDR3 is CASHRGTGPYEQYF. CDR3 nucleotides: TGTGCCAGCCACAGGGGAACAGGGCCCTACGAGCAGTACTTC.